The entry that follows covers one T cell receptor beta chain sequence. This entry is derived from a study of monozygotic twins with inflammatory bowel disease. UMIs that had a 6-nucleotide sample barcode were put in using template switching. TCRdb re-called the 5' RACE reads; every CDR3 protein appears as one record, without DNA. The sample has about 300,000 distinct CDR3 sequences, and its top ten clones hold 5% to 6%. The clonotype originates from a human donor with ulcerative colitis or Crohn's disease, or a healthy co-twin of an affected twin (not recorded which). The sequenced sample consisted of blood.

The CDR3 here is CASRKGTGNEKLFF. This sequence joins TRBV6-1 and TRBJ1-4; TCRdb's assignment of TRBD1 cannot be checked, as there is no DNA. CDR3 length: 14 residues. CDR1 is MNHNS, CDR2 SASEGT, per germline.